This entry is about one T cell receptor beta chain. This clone has more than one count but fewer than ten. Its recognized antigen is unknown. No clone much larger than this one lies a single base away; base qualities are absent. This entry belongs to a study of beta chain features in type 1 diabetes (dated by TCRdb to 2017 to 2018). Regarding the study in general: Mean age, gender distribution, total cell number and subset yield were not different between patients and healthy donors. Naive and central memory subsets were obtained from all 30 or so donors, but regulatory and stem cell-like memory subsets were isolated from only 8 patients and roughly eight healthy donors. A total of roughly 100,000,000 sorted cells were examined across all samples, and the number of cells per subset was strongly correlated with RNA yield. The study compared TCRB repertoires of sorted circulating CD4+ T cell subsets between recently diagnosed type 1 diabetes patients and matched healthy donors.

Broader findings and caveats from the paper: Shorter templates might have been favored by PCR, but patient and control samples were amplified and corrected together, so both groups would have been affected equally by any skew. A moderate but significant shortening of TCRB CDR3 length was observed in type 1 diabetes patients in all four CD4+ subsets. Patients with type 1 diabetes made fewer insertions and deleted more nucleotides at VDJ recombination sites, implying thymic rearrangement abnormalities. Naive, central memory and regulatory TCRB repertoires appeared to be more alike among patients than among healthy donors. Sequencing cDNA rather than genomic DNA could over-represent highly expressing activated cells, although activation and CD3 levels did not differ between groups. Because the HLA sub-analyses included only small numbers of individuals, any influence of HLA type on TCRB rearrangement was left unresolved.

All of the isolated RNA was reverse transcribed with the High Capacity cDNA Reverse Transcription Kit, so expressed TCRB transcripts were sequenced. Deep immunoSEQ sequencing was performed on naive, central memory and regulatory T cell samples, with an average of roughly 3.3 million total reads per sample. Sorted cells were lysed in RLT buffer and RNA was extracted with DNase-treated RNeasy Micro or Mini kits, depending on cell number. Each cell subset was processed separately to prevent cross-contamination, with patient and healthy donor samples processed together. The immunoSEQ multiplex PCR was used to amplify TCRB sequences from cDNA, generating 87-bp fragments that spanned the CDR3 region. Sequencing of the amplicons was performed on the Illumina HiSeq platform. On the authors' methods: PCR bias was computationally corrected using synthetic template baselines, reads within Hamming distance 2 were collapsed, and singletons that could not be merged were discarded. Reads were aligned against IMGT so that V, D and J genes, CDR3 length and insertions or deletions at six rearrangement sites could be assigned. Within each subset, clonotype counts were normalized to the number of sorted cells before true diversity and Gini coefficients were calculated with the tcR R package. The overlap coefficient, calculated on TCRB nucleotide sequences, was used to measure repertoire sharing. The immuneACCESS repertoire file appears here via TCRdb, limited to in-frame rearrangements. These files lack a portion of the clones; in checked studies, under half of the deficit traces to unresolved V genes, and the cause of the others is not known. The D gene and trimming were derived from the DNA, and the V and J assignments and clone size from that table. The sample data list tens of thousands of clones, and less than 55% of these were observed just once. The top ten clones comprise about 1.5% of the sample.

The germline V and J ends show losses of 6 bases and 4 bases respectively, and no gene match explains 10 bases of the junction. Measured from the cysteine to the phenylalanine, the CDR3 is 15 residues long. Only the CDR3 DNA stays, 45 bases, in frame from base 1. CDR1 and CDR2 were assigned from the germline V gene as MNHNS and SASEGT. Each donor gave one peripheral blood draw, averaging roughly 100 mL, which was collected into heparinised tubes. Naive, central memory, regulatory and stem cell-like memory CD4+ T cells were sorted on a BD FACSAria II using a panel including CD45RO, CCR7, CD25, CD127, CD95 and CD27. All sorted populations exceeded 95% purity. PBMCs were separated immediately by Lymphoprep density gradient centrifugation and were stained directly, without being cultured. Samples were stained and sorted in pairs, with one healthy donor and one patient per experiment, so that batch effects were minimized.

The TCR originated in a man aged 30-40 years with type 1 diabetes. The rearranged chain carries TRBV6-1 and TRBJ2-7; TRBD1 aligns with 9 central bases. Sequenced sample: Tregs from blood. The cell subset or site tag for this specimen amounts to: regulatory CD4+ T cells. The DNA reads as follows: TGTGCCAGCAGAGACGGGACAGGGATAACTTACGAGCAGTACTTC. This gives the protein CASRDGTGITYEQYF.